The 14 T cell receptor beta chains listed next were all sequenced from one sample in a study of cytomegalovirus exposure and HLA in healthy donors. PCR employed 60 Vbeta and 13 Jbeta primers. Generated by immunoSEQ multiplex PCR, the TCRdb table keeps only in-frame clones and is missing some. The table has about 140,000 clones, over 75% seen once. Sequenced: PBMCs. These receptors all come from a man in his forties or fifties in good health and CMV-seronegative.

The chain's CDR3 is CASSRTGLAGSTDTQYF. In DNA form, the CDR3 reads TGTGCCAGCAGCCGGACGGGACTAGCGGGAAGCACAGATACGCAGTATTTT. V and J are TRBV5-4 and TRBJ2-3, with 13 bases fitting TRBD2. V was pared by 4 bases and J by 0 bases, with 5 bases of the junction left unmatched. Germline V lookup: CDR1 SGHNT, CDR2 YYREEE (reference sequence). The CDR3 covers 17 residues.

The CDR3 reads CASRGRPAYNEQFF. CDR3 coding DNA: TGTGCCAGCAGGGGCCGACCAGCCTACAATGAGCAGTTCTTC. This rearrangement joins TRBV6-1 to TRBJ2-1, with no clear D. The CDR3 runs 14 residues. Germline V gene data show CDR1 as MNHNS and CDR2 as SASEGT. V lost 6 bases to trimming and J lost 2 bases, with 11 bases between them.

The genes are TRBV2 and TRBJ1-1; 9 bases match TRBD1. V dropped 5 bases and J dropped 4; count of bases not matched to a gene: 5. There are 14 residues in the CDR3. Germline CDR1 is SNHLY and CDR2 is FYNNEI. In DNA form, the CDR3 reads TGTGCCAGCAGTTTACAGGGGGCGAGCACTGAAGCTTTCTTT. Protein sequence: CASSLQGASTEAFF.

The genes are TRBV6-6 and TRBJ1-2; D gene uncertain. The CDR3 extends over 13 amino acids. V lost 5 bases and J lost 4, with 11 bases in between. Germline loops: CDR1 MNHNY, CDR2 SVGAGI (reference sequence). The CDR3 DNA sequence: TGTGCCAGCAGTGCCGGGAGTAGCTATGGCTACACCTTC. Translating it yields CASSAGSSYGYTF.

This clone was observed once. The chain joins TRBV18 to TRBJ1-1; 9 positions agree with TRBD1. Germline assignment: CDR1 KGHSH and CDR2 LQKENI. This CDR3 is built from 14 residues. With V trimmed by 2 bases and J by 4 bases, 2 bases remained unmatched. CDR3 coding DNA: TGTGCCAGCTCACCAGGGACAGGGCGCACTGAAGCTTTCTTT. Protein product: CASSPGTGRTEAFF.

For this clone: The junction departs from the called germline gene at one end, perhaps through a read error. The rearrangement uses TRBV9 and TRBJ1-4; no clear D. Germline-derived CDR1 and CDR2 are SGDLS and YYNGEE. This CDR3 is 16 amino acids long. In DNA, the CDR3 is TGTGCCAGCAGCGTAGGCGTGTCGCCGGAGAATGAAAAACTGCTTTTT. This encodes CASSVGVSPENEKLLF.

This clone was seen more than once but under ten times. V gene TRBV4-2 combines with J gene TRBJ2-6; 9 nucleotides line up with TRBD1. Unmatched junction bases numbered 16, after V lost 4 bases and J lost 0 bases. The germline gives CDR1 LGHNA, CDR2 YNFKEQ. The CDR3 totals 21 residues. The CDR3 region has the DNA TGTGCCAGCAGCCCCTGGGGGACAGGGAGCTTCTCCTCCTCTGGGGCCAACGTCCTGACTTTC. As protein: CASSPWGTGSFSSSGANVLTF.

The chain joins TRBV9 to TRBJ1-1, with 9 bases aligning to TRBD1. The ends lost 6 bases at V and 0 bases at J; junction bases unmatched: 15. Germline CDR1 is SGDLS and CDR2 is YYNGEE. This CDR3 is built from 18 residues. In DNA form, the CDR3 reads TGTGCCAGCACCAAACCAGCGGGACAGGGCTACATGAACACTGAAGCTTTCTTT. Protein sequence: CASTKPAGQGYMNTEAFF. Looking up the rest from reference TRBV9 and TRBJ1-1 gives the full variable domain: DSGVTQTPKHLITATGQRVTLRCSPRSGDLSVYWYQQSLDQGLQFLIQYYNGEERAKGNILERFSAQQFPDLHSELNLSSLELGDSALYFCASTKPAGQGYMNTEAFFGQGTRLTVV.

The chain carries TRBV7-3 and TRBJ2-1; possible D gene TRBD1, 6 bases. The CDR3 length is 15 residues. Trimming took off 2 bases at V and 4 bases at J, with 12 bases between the two ends. The V gene's germline CDR1 is SGHTA and CDR2 FQGTGA. CDR3 nucleotides: TGTGCCAGCAGCTTAGGGGGCGGGTGGTACAATGAGCAGTTCTTC. Protein product: CASSLGGGWYNEQFF.

This chain joins TRBV7-3 and TRBJ2-2, with 10 positions matching TRBD2. From germline, CDR1 is SGHTA and CDR2 FQGTGA. The CDR3 extends over 15 amino acids. V lost 5 bases to trimming and J lost 4 bases; unmatched junction nucleotides: 4. CDR3 DNA: TGTGCCAGCAGCGAGCGGGGGGGCCCCACCGGGGAGCTGTTTTTT. This encodes CASSERGGPTGELFF.

The CDR3 region is CASSSLMEGGTNYGYTF. The CDR3 DNA reads TGTGCCAGCAGCTCACTCATGGAGGGAGGAACGAACTATGGCTACACCTTC. The genes are TRBV5-6 and TRBJ1-2; D remains unclear. Germline V lookup: CDR1 SGHDT, CDR2 YYEEEE. V lost 3 bases and J 2 bases, leaving 20 bases between the germline ends. CDR3 length: 17 amino acids. Combining the CDR3 with reference TRBV5-6 and TRBJ1-2 gives the whole variable domain DAGVTQSPTHLIKTRGQQVTLRCSPKSGHDTVSWYQQALGQGPQFIFQYYEEEERQRGNFPDRFSGHQFPNYSSELNVNALLLGDSALYLCASSSLMEGGTNYGYTFGSGTRLTVV.

This chain links TRBV7-2 with TRBJ1-3, with a tentative D call TRBD1 (6 bases). The CDR3 is 15 amino acids. Germline assignment: CDR1 SGHTA and CDR2 FQGNSA. V was cut by 5 bases and J by 4 bases, with 15 bases left in between. The CDR3 sequence is CASSPGGAGGNTIYF. As DNA, the CDR3 is TGTGCCAGCAGCCCGGGGGGGGCGGGGGGAAACACCATATATTTT.

This chain joins TRBV23-1 and TRBJ2-7; 7 bases are a match to TRBD1. TRBV23-1 is an ORF, with its function uncertain. This CDR3 spans 19 amino acids. The V and J ends lost 0 bases and 4 bases, in that order; junction bases with no gene match: 18. CDR3 coding DNA: TGCGCCAGCAGTCAATCGATCCGGGACAGATTTCATCTGGGTTACGAGCAGTACTTC. Amino acid sequence: CASSQSIRDRFHLGYEQYF.

The genes are TRBV5-6 and TRBJ2-3; 8 bases are shared with TRBD2. CDR1 and CDR2 (germline): SGHDT, YYEEEE. The CDR3 length is 16 residues. With 0 bases clipped from V and 1 base from J, the junction kept 4 bases outside the gene matches. CDR3 region: CASSLGSGARTDTQYF. The CDR3 region has the DNA TGTGCCAGCAGCTTGGGTAGCGGGGCCCGCACAGATACGCAGTATTTT.